This T cell receptor (beta chain) was identified in a study of T cell repertoires in cytomegalovirus infection. Turning to the study itself: Indications of both CMV infection and matching HLA type were provided by public TCR beta signatures.

About this clonotype: Its antigen is not known.

Study-level findings and limits: In two of eight donors, the top clonotype was HLA-C-restricted CMV-specific.

The germline V gene has CDR1 LNHNV and CDR2 YYDKDF (reference sequence). The CDR3 is made up of 17 amino acids. Deletions cut 1 base from V and 0 bases from J, with 10 bases between. TCRdb analysed the reads with MiXCR anew, one entry per CDR3 protein. The sample yields about 700,000 distinct CDR3 sequences, roughly 36% seen once. The clonotype originates from a human donor in good health (CMV status not recorded). Some clones in this sample may be carry-over from other donors' samples. Sequenced here: cultured PBMCs, sampled from culture after CMV antigen stimulation. The genes are TRBV15 and TRBJ1-6; D is ambiguous. The chain's CDR3 is CATSRALISSYNSPLHF. In DNA, the CDR3 is TGTGCCACCAGCAGAGCCTTGATAAGCTCCTATAATTCACCCCTCCACTTT. Complete variable domain (other parts from reference TRBV15 and TRBJ1-6): DAMVIQNPRYQVTQFGKPVTLSCSQTLNHNVMYWYQQKSSQAPKLLFHYYDKDFNNEADTPDNFQSRRPNTSFCFLDIRSPGLGDTAMYLCATSRALISSYNSPLHFGNGTRLTVT.